Described below is a single T cell receptor beta chain sequence and its context. The antigen remains unidentified. This specimen belongs to a study of cytomegalovirus exposure and HLA in healthy donors. Across the study: Samples from HLA-typed donors yielded 65 million to 85 million unique TCRs in an early data release. Findings of the study overall: Sequence variants that were highly shared formed a cluster that was likely a sequencing artifact. A later analysis showed that HLA-associated TCR beta chains had undergone more clonal expansion than equally common others.

The PCR had 60 Vbeta and 13 Jbeta primers. Clones were read by immunoSEQ multiplex PCR, and TCRdb kept only the in-frame ones, dropping some. This table has 50,000 to 65,000 clones, 70% to 80% appearing once. Trimming removed 5 bases from V and 5 bases from J; junction bases left unmatched: 3. Looked up from germline, CDR1 is SGHNT and CDR2 is YYREEE (reference sequence). This CDR3 comprises 14 residues. This sequence originates from a man aged 50-59 years in good health and CMV-seropositive. The sample consisted of PBMCs. This sequence joins TRBV5-4 and TRBJ2-1, with 11 bases that match TRBD1. The CDR3 DNA follows: TGTGCCAGCAGTGGGACAGGGGGAGACAATGAGCAGTTCTTC. Protein sequence: CASSGTGGDNEQFF.